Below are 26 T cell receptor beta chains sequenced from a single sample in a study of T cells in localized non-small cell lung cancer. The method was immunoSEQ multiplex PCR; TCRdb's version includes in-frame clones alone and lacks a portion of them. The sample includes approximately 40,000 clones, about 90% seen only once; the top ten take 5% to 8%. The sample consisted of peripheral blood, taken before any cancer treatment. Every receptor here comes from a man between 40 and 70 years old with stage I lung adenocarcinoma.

This CDR3 is CASRGTSGTGEQYF. In nucleotides, the CDR3 is TGTGCCAGCAGAGGGACTAGCGGGACGGGCGAGCAGTACTTC. The rearrangement joins TRBV7-9 to TRBJ2-7; 13 bases line up with TRBD2. The CDR3 loop spans 14 amino acids. CDR1 SEHNR and CDR2 FQNEAQ come from the germline V gene (reference sequence). Germline trimming cut 6 bases from V and 6 bases from J; bases unmatched to any gene: 5. The complete variable domain, with remaining parts taken from reference TRBV7-9 and TRBJ2-7, reads DTGVSQNPRHKITKRGQNVTFRCDPISEHNRLYWYRQTLGQGPEFLTYFQNEAQLEKSRLLSDRFSAERPKGSFSTLEIQRTEQGDSAMYLCASRGTSGTGEQYFGPGTRLTVT.

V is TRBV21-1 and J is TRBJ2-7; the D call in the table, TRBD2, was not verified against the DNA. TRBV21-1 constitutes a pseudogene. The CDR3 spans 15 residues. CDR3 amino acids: CASSKARLAGDEQYF. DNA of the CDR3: TGTGCCAGCAGCAAAGCACGACTAGCTGGCGACGAGCAGTACTTC.

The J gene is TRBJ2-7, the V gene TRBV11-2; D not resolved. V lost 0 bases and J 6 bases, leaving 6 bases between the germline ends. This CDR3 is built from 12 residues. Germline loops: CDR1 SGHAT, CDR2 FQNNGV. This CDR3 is CASSLDWTEQYF. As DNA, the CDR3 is TGTGCCAGCAGCTTAGATTGGACCGAGCAGTACTTC.

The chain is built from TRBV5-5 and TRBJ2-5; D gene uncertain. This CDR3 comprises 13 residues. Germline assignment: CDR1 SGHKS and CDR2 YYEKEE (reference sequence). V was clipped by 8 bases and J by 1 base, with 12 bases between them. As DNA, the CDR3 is TGTGCCAGTAGTGGGCCCTCCCAAGAGACCCAGTACTTC. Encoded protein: CASSGPSQETQYF.

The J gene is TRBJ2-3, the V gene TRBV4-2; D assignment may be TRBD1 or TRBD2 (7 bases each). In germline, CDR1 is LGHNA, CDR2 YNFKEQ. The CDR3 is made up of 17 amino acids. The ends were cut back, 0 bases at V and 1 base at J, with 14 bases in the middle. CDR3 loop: CASSQDPQGGGTDTQYF. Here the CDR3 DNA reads TGTGCCAGCAGCCAAGATCCTCAGGGGGGGGGCACAGATACGCAGTATTTT.

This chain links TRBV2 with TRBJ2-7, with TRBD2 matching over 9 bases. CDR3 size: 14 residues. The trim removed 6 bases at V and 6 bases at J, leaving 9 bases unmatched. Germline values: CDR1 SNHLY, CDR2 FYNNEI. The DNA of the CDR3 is TGTGCCAGCAGACTAGCGGGCGGGGGAGGCGAGCAGTACTTC. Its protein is CASRLAGGGGEQYF.

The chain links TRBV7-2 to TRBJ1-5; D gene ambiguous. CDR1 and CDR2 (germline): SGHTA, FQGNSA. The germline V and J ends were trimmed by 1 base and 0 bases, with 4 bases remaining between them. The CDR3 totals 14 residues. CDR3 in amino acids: CASSLVYSNQPQHF. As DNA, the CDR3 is TGTGCCAGCAGCTTAGTGTATAGCAATCAGCCCCAGCATTTT.

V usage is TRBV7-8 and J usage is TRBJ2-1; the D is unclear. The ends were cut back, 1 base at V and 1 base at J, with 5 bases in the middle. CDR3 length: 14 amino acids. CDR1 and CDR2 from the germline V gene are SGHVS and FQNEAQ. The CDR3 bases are TGTGCCAGCAGCTTAGTACCTTCCTACAATGAGCAGTTCTTC. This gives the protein CASSLVPSYNEQFF.

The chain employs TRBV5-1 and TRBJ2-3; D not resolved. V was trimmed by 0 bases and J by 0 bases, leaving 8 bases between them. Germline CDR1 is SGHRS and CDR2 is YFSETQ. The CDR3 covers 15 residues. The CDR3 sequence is CASSLADTSTDTQYF. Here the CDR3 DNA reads TGCGCCAGCAGCTTGGCCGATACTAGCACAGATACGCAGTATTTT.

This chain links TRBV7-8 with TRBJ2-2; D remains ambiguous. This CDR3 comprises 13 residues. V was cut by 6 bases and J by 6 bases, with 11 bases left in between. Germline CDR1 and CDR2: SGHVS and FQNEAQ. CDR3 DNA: TGTGCCAGCAGTTATATTGTGCCCGGGGAGCTGTTTTTT. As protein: CASSYIVPGELFF.

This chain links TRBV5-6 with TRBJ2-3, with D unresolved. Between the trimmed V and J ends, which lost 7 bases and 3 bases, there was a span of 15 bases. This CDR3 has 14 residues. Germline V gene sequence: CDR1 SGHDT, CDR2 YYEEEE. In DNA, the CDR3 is TGTGCCAGCGGCCGGCTAGTCTCGACAGATACGCAGTATTTT. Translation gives CASGRLVSTDTQYF.

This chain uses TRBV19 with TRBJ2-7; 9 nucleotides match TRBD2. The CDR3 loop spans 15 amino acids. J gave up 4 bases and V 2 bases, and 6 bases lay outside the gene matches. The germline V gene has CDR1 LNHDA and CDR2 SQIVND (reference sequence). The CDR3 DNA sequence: TGTGCCAGTAGTATAAGGGCTAGCGGGATGTACGAGCAGTACTTC. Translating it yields CASSIRASGMYEQYF.

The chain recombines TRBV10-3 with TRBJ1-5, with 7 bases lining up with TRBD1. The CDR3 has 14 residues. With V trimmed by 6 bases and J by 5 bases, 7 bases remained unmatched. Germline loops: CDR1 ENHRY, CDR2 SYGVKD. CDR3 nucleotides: TGTGCCATCAGGGGCGACAGGGACGATCAGCCCCAGCATTTT. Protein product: CAIRGDRDDQPQHF.

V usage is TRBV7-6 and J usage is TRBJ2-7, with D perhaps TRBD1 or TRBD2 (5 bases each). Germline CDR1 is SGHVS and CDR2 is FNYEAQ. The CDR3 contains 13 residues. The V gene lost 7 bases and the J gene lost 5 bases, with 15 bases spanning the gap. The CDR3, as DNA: TGTGCCAGCAAGGGACGGACATCCAACGAGCAGTACTTC. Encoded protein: CASKGRTSNEQYF.

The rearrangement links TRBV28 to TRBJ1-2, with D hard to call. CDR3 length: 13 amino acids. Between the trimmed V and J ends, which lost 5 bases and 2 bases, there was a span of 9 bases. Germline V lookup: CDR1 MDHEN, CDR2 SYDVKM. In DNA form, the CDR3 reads TGTGCCAGCAGTCCCACTACAAACTATGGCTACACCTTC. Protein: CASSPTTNYGYTF.

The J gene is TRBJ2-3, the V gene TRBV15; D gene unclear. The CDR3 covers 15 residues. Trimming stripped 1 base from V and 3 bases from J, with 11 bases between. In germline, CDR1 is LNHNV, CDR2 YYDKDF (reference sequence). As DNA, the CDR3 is TGTGCCACCAGCAGAGGGGCCGTATGGACAGATACGCAGTATTTT. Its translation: CATSRGAVWTDTQYF.

CDR3 residues: CASSSGQPSYNEQFF. Written as DNA, the CDR3 is TGTGCCAGCAGTTCAGGACAGCCTTCCTACAATGAGCAGTTCTTC. V is TRBV28 and J is TRBJ2-1; possibly TRBD1 for D (6 bases). The V gene's germline CDR1 is MDHEN and CDR2 SYDVKM. CDR3 length: 15 residues. V was trimmed by 4 bases and J by 1 base, leaving 11 bases between them.

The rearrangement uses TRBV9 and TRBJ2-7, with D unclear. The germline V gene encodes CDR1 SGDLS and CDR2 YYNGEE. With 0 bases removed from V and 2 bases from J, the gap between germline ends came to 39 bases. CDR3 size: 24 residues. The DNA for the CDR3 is TGTGCCAGCAGCGTAGCCCGAGCGTGGACGTTTGGCAGTAGATGTATTATCGACCCCTACGAGCAGTACTTC. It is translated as CASSVARAWTFGSRCIIDPYEQYF.

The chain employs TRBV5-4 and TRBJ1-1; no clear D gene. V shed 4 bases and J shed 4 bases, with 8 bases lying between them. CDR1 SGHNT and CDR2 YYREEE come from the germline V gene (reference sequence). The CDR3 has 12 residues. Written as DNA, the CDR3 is TGTGCCAGCAGCCTCGCCAGCACTGAAGCTTTCTTT. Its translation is CASSLASTEAFF.

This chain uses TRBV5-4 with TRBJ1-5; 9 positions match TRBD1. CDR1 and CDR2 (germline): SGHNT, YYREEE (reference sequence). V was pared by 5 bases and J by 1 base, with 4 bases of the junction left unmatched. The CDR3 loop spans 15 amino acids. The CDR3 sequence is CASSPGTGSNQPQHF. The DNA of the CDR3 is TGTGCCAGCAGTCCCGGGACAGGGAGCAATCAGCCCCAGCATTTT.

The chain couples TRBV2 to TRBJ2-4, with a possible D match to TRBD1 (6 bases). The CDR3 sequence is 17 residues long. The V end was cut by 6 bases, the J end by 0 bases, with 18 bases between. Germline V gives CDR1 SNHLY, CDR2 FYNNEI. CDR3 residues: CASRGGQSFLAKNIQYF. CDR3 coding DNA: TGTGCCAGCAGAGGAGGACAGTCCTTTCTAGCCAAAAACATTCAGTACTTC. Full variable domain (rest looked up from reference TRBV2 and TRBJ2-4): EPEVTQTPSHQVTQMGQEVILRCVPISNHLYFYWYRQILGQKVEFLVSFYNNEISEKSEIFDDQFSVERPDGSNFTLKIRSTKLEDSAMYFCASRGGQSFLAKNIQYFGAGTRLSVL.

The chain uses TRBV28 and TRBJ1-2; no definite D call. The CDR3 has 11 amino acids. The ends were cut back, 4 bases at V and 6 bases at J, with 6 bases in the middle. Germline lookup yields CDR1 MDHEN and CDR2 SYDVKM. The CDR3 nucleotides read TGTGCCAGCAGTTCGAGGAATGGCTACACCTTC. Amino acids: CASSSRNGYTF.

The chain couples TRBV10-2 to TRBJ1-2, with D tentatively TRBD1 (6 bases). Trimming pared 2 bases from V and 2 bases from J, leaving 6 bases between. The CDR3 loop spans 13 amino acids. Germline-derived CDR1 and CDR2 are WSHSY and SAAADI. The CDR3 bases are TGCGCCAGCAGTGAGGGGACAAACTATGGCTACACCTTC. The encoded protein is CASSEGTNYGYTF.

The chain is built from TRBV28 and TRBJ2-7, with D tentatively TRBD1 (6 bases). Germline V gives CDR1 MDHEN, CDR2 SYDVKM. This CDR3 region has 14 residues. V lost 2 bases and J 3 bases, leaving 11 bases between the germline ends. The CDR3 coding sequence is TGTGCCAGCAGTTTACCATCGGACAGCTACGAGCAGTACTTC. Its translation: CASSLPSDSYEQYF.

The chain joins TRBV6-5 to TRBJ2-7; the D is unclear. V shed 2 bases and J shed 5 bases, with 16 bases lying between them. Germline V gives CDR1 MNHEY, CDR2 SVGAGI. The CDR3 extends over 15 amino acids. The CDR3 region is CASSYRVEAPHEQYF. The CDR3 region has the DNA TGTGCCAGCAGTTACAGAGTAGAGGCTCCCCACGAGCAGTACTTC.

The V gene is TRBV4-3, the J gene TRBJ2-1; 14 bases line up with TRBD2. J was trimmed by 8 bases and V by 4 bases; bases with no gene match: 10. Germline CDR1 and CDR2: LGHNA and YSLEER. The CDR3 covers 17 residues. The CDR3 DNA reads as TGCGCCAGCAGCCCTATAGGGACTAGCGGGAGAGGGGATGAGCAGTTCTTC. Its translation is CASSPIGTSGRGDEQFF.